The present entry profiles one TCR beta chain with its context. Original processing notes: Reference gene primer amplification gave estimated nucleated cell counts. Assay used: immunoSEQ multiplex PCR; TCRdb lists only in-frame clones, some missing. The V and J calls and clone size come from that table; D and trimming were worked out from the DNA. The sample has about 74,000 clones; around 80% are singletons. The data originate from a study of blood T cell repertoires in COVID-19. Background on the study: The study drew acute and convalescent COVID-19 samples from the United States, Italy and Spain.

The ends were cut back, 2 bases at V and 3 bases at J, with 10 bases in the middle. This CDR3 is built from 15 residues. The V gene's germline CDR1 is MNHEY and CDR2 SVGAGI. The V call is TRBV6-5, the J call TRBJ1-4; no firm D call. Sample: peripheral blood. The receptor's source is a human donor in a cohort sampled during active COVID-19. The CDR3 DNA is TGTGCCAGCAGTTACGGGAGGGAGGCTAATGAAAAACTGTTTTTT. Its protein is CASSYGREANEKLFF.